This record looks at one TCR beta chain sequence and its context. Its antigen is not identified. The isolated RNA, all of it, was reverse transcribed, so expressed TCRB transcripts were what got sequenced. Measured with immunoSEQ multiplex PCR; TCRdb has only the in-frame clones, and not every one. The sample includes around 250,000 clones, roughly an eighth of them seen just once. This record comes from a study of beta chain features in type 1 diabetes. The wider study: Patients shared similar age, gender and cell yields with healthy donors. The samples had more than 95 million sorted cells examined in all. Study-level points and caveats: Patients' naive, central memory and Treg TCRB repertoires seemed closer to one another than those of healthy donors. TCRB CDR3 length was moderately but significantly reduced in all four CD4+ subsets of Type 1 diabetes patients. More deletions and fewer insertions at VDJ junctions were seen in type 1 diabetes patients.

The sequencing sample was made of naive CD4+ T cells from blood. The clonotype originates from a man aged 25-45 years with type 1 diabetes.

CDR3 nucleotides: TGTGCCAGCCGACTAGCGGGTAGCACAGATACGCAGTATTTT. Amino acid sequence: CASRLAGSTDTQYF. The V gene is TRBV6-5, the J gene TRBJ2-3; 10 bases fit TRBD2. There are 14 residues in the CDR3. Germline V lookup: CDR1 MNHEY, CDR2 SVGAGI. The V and J ends lost 8 bases and 0 bases, in that order; junction bases with no gene match: 2.